Listed below are T cell receptor beta chains from one sample, sequenced in a study of shared clonotypes between healthy human individuals. Profiled with immunoSEQ multiplex PCR; TCRdb holds only in-frame clones, not every one. This sample carries roughly 2,000,000 clones, just under 95% of them seen once, and the ten largest clones take approximately 1.7%. The sequenced material came from naive CD8+ T cells from PBMCs. The receptors were sampled from a young man in good health. Some clones in this sample may be carry-over from other donors' samples. Each CDR3 is given with its conserved first and last residue. D genes are given only for firm matches. For some rows the clone size is stated as once, few or many, or as a class when expanded; others skip it.

j_call clone_size d_call v_call cdr3_nt cdr3_aa
TRBJ1-1 NA NA TRBV29-1 TGCAGCGTTGAAGATGACAAAGGGGTTAAAGCTTTCTTT CSVEDDKGVKAFF
TRBJ2-3 NA NA TRBV7-9 TGTGCCAGCAGCTTATCGGAAGGCACAGATACGCAGTATTTT CASSLSEGTDTQYF
TRBJ2-1 NA TRBD1 TRBV10-3 TGTGCCATCAGTGAGTCCTGGGACAGGGTCTACAATGAGCAGTTCTTC CAISESWDRVYNEQFF
TRBJ1-2 NA NA TRBV27 TGTGCCAGCAGCCAAGGGGACTTCTATGGCTACACCTTC CASSQGDFYGYTF
TRBJ2-5 NA TRBD2 TRBV10-2 TGCGCCAGCAAACTAGCGGGAGAGCAAGAGACCCAGTACTTC CASKLAGEQETQYF
TRBJ2-7 NA NA TRBV30 TGTGCCTGGAGCTACCGGGACTCGGAATACTTC CAWSYRDSEYF
TRBJ2-4 NA NA TRBV5-1 TGCGCCAGCAGCTCACTCATGGGGGTAGCCAAAAACATTCAGTACTTC CASSSLMGVAKNIQYF
TRBJ1-1 NA TRBD1 TRBV9 TGTGCCAGCAGCGCCCGACAGGGGACGGATGAAGCTTTCTTT CASSARQGTDEAFF
TRBJ2-7 NA NA TRBV5-5 TGTGCCAGCAGCCTGGACTTATACTACGAGCAGTACTTC CASSLDLYYEQYF
TRBJ2-7 NA NA TRBV7-2 TGTGCCAGCAGCTTATTAGCCGGACCCACCTACGAGCAGTACTTC CASSLLAGPTYEQYF
TRBJ2-2 NA TRBD2 TRBV7-9 TGTGCCAGCAGCTCTGATAGCGGGCAAACGAACACCGGGGAGCTGTTTTTT CASSSDSGQTNTGELFF
TRBJ2-5 NA TRBD1 TRBV4-1 TGCGCCAGCAGCCCCTCCCCGGGACAGATATCCCAAGAGACCCAGTACTTC CASSPSPGQISQETQYF
TRBJ2-1 NA NA TRBV28 TGTGCCAGCGGTCCCCTCGGAGGAGAGAACAATGAGCAGTTCTTC CASGPLGGENNEQFF
TRBJ2-5 NA TRBD2 TRBV4-3 TGCGCCAGCAGCCAGTCACTAGCGGGAGGGGGGGAGACCCAGTACTTC CASSQSLAGGGETQYF
TRBJ1-2 NA TRBD1 TRBV5-8 TGTGCCAGCAGCTTGGCCGAGACAGGGATTTGGGGCTACACCTTC CASSLAETGIWGYTF
TRBJ1-1 NA NA TRBV28 TGTGCCAGCAGTTCCCGTGGGGGGCTCTCGGTGAACACTGAAGCTTTCTTT CASSSRGGLSVNTEAFF
TRBJ2-7 NA NA TRBV7-9 TGTGCCAGCAGCTCGTGGGGCAGCCCGAACTACGAGCAGTACTTC CASSSWGSPNYEQYF
TRBJ2-5 NA TRBD2 TRBV4-2 TGTGCCAGCAGCGGGACTAGCGGGAGGGCCGCCGAGACCCAGTACTTC CASSGTSGRAAETQYF
TRBJ2-5 NA TRBD1 TRBV7-9 TGTGCCAGCAGCTTTAGGGCGACGCAGGGGGTACAAGAGACCCAGTACTTC CASSFRATQGVQETQYF
TRBJ2-3 once NA TRBV14 TGTGCCAGCAGCCGGAGCGTCACAGATACGCAGTATTTT CASSRSVTDTQYF
TRBJ1-6 NA NA TRBV7-9 TGTGCCAGCACCCCGGGACGAAATAATTCACCCCTCCACTTT CASTPGRNNSPLHF
TRBJ2-7 NA TRBD1 TRBV7-9 TGTGCCAGCAGGGACAGGACAGGGGCCTACGAGCAGTACTTC CASRDRTGAYEQYF
TRBJ2-7 NA NA TRBV28 TGTGCCAGCAGCCCGTGGGGGGCCCTCTCCTACGAGCAGTACTTC CASSPWGALSYEQYF
TRBJ2-1 NA NA TRBV4-1 TGCGCCAGCAGCCAAGTTACAATGAGGGCCCCTTCAGCTGAGCAGTTCTTC CASSQVTMRAPSAEQFF
TRBJ2-6 NA TRBD1 TRBV10-3 TGTGCCATCAGGGGGGACAGGGTCTCTGGGGCCAACGTCCTGACTTTC CAIRGDRVSGANVLTF
TRBJ2-2 NA TRBD2 TRBV7-2 TGTGCCAGCAGGATAGGTAGCGGGAGTGGCACCGGGGAGCTGTTTTTT CASRIGSGSGTGELFF
TRBJ2-5 NA NA TRBV25-1 TGTGCCAGCAGCTTGAGGACGCTAGAGACCCAGTACTTC CASSLRTLETQYF